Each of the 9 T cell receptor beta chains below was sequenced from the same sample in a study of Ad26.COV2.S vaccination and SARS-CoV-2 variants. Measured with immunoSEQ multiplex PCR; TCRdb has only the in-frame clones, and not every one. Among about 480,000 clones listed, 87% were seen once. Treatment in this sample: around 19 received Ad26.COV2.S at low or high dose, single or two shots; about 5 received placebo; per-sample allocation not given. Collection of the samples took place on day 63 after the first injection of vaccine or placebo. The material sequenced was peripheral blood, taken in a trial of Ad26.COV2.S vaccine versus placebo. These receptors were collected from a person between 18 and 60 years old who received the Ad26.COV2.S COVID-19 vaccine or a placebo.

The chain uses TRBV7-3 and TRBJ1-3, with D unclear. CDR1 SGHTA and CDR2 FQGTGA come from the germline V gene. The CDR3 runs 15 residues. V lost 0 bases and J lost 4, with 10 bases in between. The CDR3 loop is CASSLTGRLGNTIYF. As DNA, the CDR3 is TGTGCCAGCAGCTTAACGGGCAGACTCGGAAACACCATATATTTT.

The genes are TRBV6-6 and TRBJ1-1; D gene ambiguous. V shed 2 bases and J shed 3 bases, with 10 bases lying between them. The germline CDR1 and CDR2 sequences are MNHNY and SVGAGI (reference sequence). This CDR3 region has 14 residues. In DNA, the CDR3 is TGTGCCAGCAGTTACCGGGCGACCGACACTGAAGCTTTCTTT. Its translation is CASSYRATDTEAFF.

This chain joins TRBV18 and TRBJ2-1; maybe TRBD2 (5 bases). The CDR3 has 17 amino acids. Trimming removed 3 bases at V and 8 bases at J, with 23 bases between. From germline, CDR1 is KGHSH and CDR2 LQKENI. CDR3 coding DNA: TGTGCCAGCTCACCCGGACTCACGGCCCGAGGGTCAGATGAGCAGTTCTTC. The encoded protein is CASSPGLTARGSDEQFF.

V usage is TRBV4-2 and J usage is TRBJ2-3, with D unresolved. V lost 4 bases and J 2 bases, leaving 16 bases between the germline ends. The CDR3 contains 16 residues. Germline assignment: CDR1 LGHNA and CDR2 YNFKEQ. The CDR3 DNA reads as TGTGCCAGCAGCCCCGGCCCCCAGCCAACCACAGATACGCAGTATTTT. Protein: CASSPGPQPTTDTQYF.

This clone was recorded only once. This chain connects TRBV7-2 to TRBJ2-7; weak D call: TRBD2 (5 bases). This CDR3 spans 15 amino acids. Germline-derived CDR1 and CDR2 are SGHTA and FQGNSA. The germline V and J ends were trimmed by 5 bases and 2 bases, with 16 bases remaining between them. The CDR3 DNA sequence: TGTGCCAGCAGCCTCGCCATAGCGACAACCTACGAGCAGTACTTC. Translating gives CASSLAIATTYEQYF.

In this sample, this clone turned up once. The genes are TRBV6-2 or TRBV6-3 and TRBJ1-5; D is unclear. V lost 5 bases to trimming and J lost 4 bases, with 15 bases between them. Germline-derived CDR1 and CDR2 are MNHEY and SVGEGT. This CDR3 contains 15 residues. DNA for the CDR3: TGTGCCAGCAGTCCCTTGACCGCCTATAATCAGCCCCAGCATTTT. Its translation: CASSPLTAYNQPQHF.

In DNA, the CDR3 is TGTGCCAGCAGCTTGCGGGGGGCTAACTATGGCTACACCTTC. As protein: CASSLRGANYGYTF. The chain links TRBV5-5 to TRBJ1-2; a possible D gene is TRBD1 (5 bases). The CDR3 spans 14 residues. Germline assignment: CDR1 SGHKS and CDR2 YYEKEE (reference sequence). V was shortened by 1 base and J by 0 bases, with 7 bases between the two germline ends. The entire variable domain, with the rest obtained from reference TRBV5-5 and TRBJ1-2, is as follows: DAGVTQSPTHLIKTRGQQVTLRCSPISGHKSVSWYQQVLGQGPQFIFQYYEKEERGRGNFPDRFSARQFPNYSSELNVNALLLGDSALYLCASSLRGANYGYTFGSGTRLTVV.

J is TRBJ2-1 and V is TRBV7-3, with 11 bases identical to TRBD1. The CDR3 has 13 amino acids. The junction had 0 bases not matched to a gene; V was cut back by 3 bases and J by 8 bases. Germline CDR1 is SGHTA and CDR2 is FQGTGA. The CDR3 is CASSLDRGHEQFF. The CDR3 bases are TGTGCCAGCAGCTTGGACAGGGGGCATGAGCAGTTCTTC. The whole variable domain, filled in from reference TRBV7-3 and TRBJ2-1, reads GAGVSQTPSNKVTEKGKYVELRCDPISGHTALYWYRQSLGQGPEFLIYFQGTGAADDSGLPNDRFFAVRPEGSVSTLKIQRTERGDSAVYLCASSLDRGHEQFFGPGTRLTVL.

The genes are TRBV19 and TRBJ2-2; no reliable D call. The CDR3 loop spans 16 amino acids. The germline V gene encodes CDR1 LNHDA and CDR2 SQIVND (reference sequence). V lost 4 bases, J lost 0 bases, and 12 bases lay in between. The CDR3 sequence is CASSTLEQPNTGELFF. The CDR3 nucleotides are TGTGCCAGTAGTACTCTTGAACAGCCGAACACCGGGGAGCTGTTTTTT.